Listed here are 27 T cell receptor beta chains from one sample, sequenced in a study of spatial heterogeneity in lung cancer (dated by TCRdb to between 2018 and 2021). On the study overall, not on this receptor specifically: The number of expanded intratumoral alpha and beta TCRs correlated with the tumor nonsynonymous mutation count.

The intended sense of this specimen's time point label: sample taken at primary tumor resection. Library prep was done by 5' RACE. For sequencing, a NextSeq 500 was employed. The public sequencing data were trimmed at Q25 with fastp and processed into clonotypes with MiXCR by TCRdb, which kept only in-frame beta chains. Records with the same CDR3 protein are collapsed into one entry carrying the most frequent genes and DNA. The sample yields about 1,400 distinct CDR3 sequences; 10% to 15% were counted once. The ten biggest clones cover approximately 17% of the sample. These receptors have no known antigen. The specimen was lung tumor tissue, collected at surgery. All receptors come from a female donor with early-stage non-small cell lung cancer.

At least ten counts were recorded for this clonotype. This beta chain is an unintended read in a library built for alpha chains; its size means little. The V gene is TRBV4-1, the J gene TRBJ2-3, with 14 bases matching TRBD2. The CDR3 has 17 residues. Germline CDR1 MGHRA, CDR2 YSYEKL. Trimming took 3 bases from V and 5 from J; bases not matched to a gene: 7. CDR3 sequence reads: CASSHPGTSGGGDTQYF. The CDR3 DNA sequence: TGCGCCAGCAGCCACCCAGGGACTAGCGGGGGAGGAGATACGCAGTATTTT.

This clonotype is labeled medium-sized (0.01 to 0.1%). A library made for alpha chains picked up this beta chain off target, so its size means little. V usage is TRBV10-2 and J usage is TRBJ1-2, with TRBD1 identical over 10 bases. The J segment lost 7 bases and the V segment lost 8 bases, leaving 10 bases of the junction unmatched. The CDR3 is 14 amino acids. Germline V gives CDR1 WSHSY, CDR2 SAAADI. CDR3 sequence reads: CASGPGTGVGGYTF. CDR3 DNA sequence: TGCGCCAGCGGTCCCGGGACAGGGGTCGGTGGCTACACCTTC.

This clonotype qualifies as medium-sized. Since it is a stray read in a library aimed at alpha chains, this beta chain has a size that is not meaningful. This rearrangement joins TRBV12-3 or TRBV12-4 to TRBJ1-6; D is possibly TRBD1 (6 bases). The V end was cut by 1 base, the J end by 10 bases, with 14 bases between. The CDR3 extends over 15 amino acids. The CDR3: CASSLGRGRWSPLHF. CDR3 in DNA: TGTGCCAGCAGTTTAGGCAGGGGCCGGTGGTCACCCCTCCACTTT.

Points on this clonotype: This beta chain turned up in a library designed for alpha chains; as an off-target read, its abundance says little. CDR3 nucleotides: TGTGCCACCAGTGATCAACTCAACCGGGACAGGGGAAGAAAGGGCAATCAGCCCCAGCATTTT. It codes for CATSDQLNRDRGRKGNQPQHF. V and J are TRBV24-1 and TRBJ1-5; 10 bases are shared with TRBD1. Germline CDR1 and CDR2: KGHDR and SFDVKD. The CDR3 sequence is 21 residues long. V lost 3 bases, J lost 2 bases, and 18 bases stayed unmatched.

This clonotype is large. This beta chain appears as a stray read in a library generated for alpha chains; its size is not informative. The chain is built from TRBV9 and TRBJ2-7; possibly TRBD2 for D (6 bases). Trimming removed 4 bases at V and 5 bases at J, with 19 bases between. CDR1 and CDR2 (germline): SGDLS, YYNGEE. CDR3 length equals 15 residues. The DNA of the CDR3 is TGTGCCAGCAGCACCAGTAGCGACGGAGGGCACGAGCAGTACTTC. Residues: CASSTSSDGGHEQYF.

This clonotype ranks as medium-sized. Since it is a stray read in a library aimed at alpha chains, this beta chain has a size that is not meaningful. The J gene is TRBJ2-1, the V gene TRBV6-7; 10 bases align to TRBD2. TRBV6-7 is flagged as an ORF with uncertain function. Trimming at V came to 2 bases and at J to 2 bases, leaving 6 bases not matched to a gene. This CDR3 spans 17 amino acids. In DNA, the CDR3 is TGTGCCAGCAGTTACCTTCTAGCGGGAGAGACCTACAATGAGCAGTTCTTC. It is translated as CASSYLLAGETYNEQFF.

Relative to its sample, this clonotype is medium-sized (0.01 to 0.1%). This beta chain was picked up by a library intended for alpha chains and is off target, so its count carries little meaning. J is TRBJ1-1 and V is TRBV10-2; D unclear. Between the trimmed V and J ends, which lost 2 bases and 4 bases, there was a span of 11 bases. Germline V lookup: CDR1 WSHSY, CDR2 SAAADI. The CDR3 spans 14 residues. This chain's CDR3 is CASSELAGVTEAFF. The CDR3 DNA is TGCGCCAGCAGTGAGCTAGCAGGAGTCACTGAAGCTTTCTTT.

This clonotype is categorized as large. Since the library was made to target alpha chains, this beta chain is a stray read and its abundance is not meaningful. The chain couples TRBV20-1 to TRBJ2-3; no reliable D call. Trimming pared 5 bases from V and 5 bases from J, leaving 8 bases between. CDR1 is DFQATT, CDR2 SNEGSKA, per germline (reference sequence). This CDR3 is 11 amino acids long. Here the CDR3 reads CSADLGDTQYF. CDR3 bases: TGCAGTGCTGACCTAGGAGATACGCAGTATTTT.

This clonotype is medium-sized. Found in a library prepared for alpha chains, this beta chain is an off-target read, and its abundance has little meaning. J is TRBJ2-3 and V is TRBV19; TRBD2 agrees at 8 bases. V gave up 6 bases and J gave up 8 bases; unmatched junction bases: 13. The CDR3 contains 15 residues. The germline V gene has CDR1 LNHDA and CDR2 SQIVND (reference sequence). This CDR3 is CASRTSGGARGTQYF. The CDR3 DNA reads as TGTGCCAGTAGAACTAGCGGAGGGGCACGTGGTACGCAGTATTTT.

By share, this clonotype counts as medium-sized. Found in a library prepared for alpha chains, this beta chain is an off-target read, and its abundance has little meaning. V gene TRBV20-1 combines with J gene TRBJ1-1, with D possibly being TRBD1 (6 bases). Germline lookup yields CDR1 DFQATT and CDR2 SNEGSKA (reference sequence). The CDR3 spans 15 residues. With 2 bases removed from V and 3 bases from J, the gap between germline ends came to 16 bases. The CDR3 here is CSARNPQGSYTEAFF. The DNA for the CDR3 is TGCAGTGCTAGAAACCCACAGGGCTCGTACACTGAAGCTTTCTTT.

By share, this clonotype counts as medium-sized. A junction boundary mismatches the germline segment, possibly from a read error. Found in a library prepared for alpha chains, this beta chain is an off-target read, and its abundance has little meaning. The chain couples TRBV7-7 to TRBJ2-5, with TRBD1 matching 8 bases. This CDR3 spans 15 amino acids. From germline, CDR1 is SSHAT and CDR2 FNYEAQ (reference sequence). The CDR3, as DNA: TGTGCTAGCAGCTTACAGCCAGGGGGCCGAGAGACCCAGTACTTC. This sequence encodes CASSLQPGGRETQYF.

In its sample, this clonotype ranks as medium-sized. The size of this beta chain means little, since it is a stray read in a library made for alpha chains. The J gene is TRBJ2-7, the V gene TRBV27, with 12 positions matching TRBD1. This CDR3 comprises 15 residues. The germline CDR1 and CDR2 sequences are MNHEY and SMNVEV (reference sequence). V lost 7 bases to trimming and J lost 5 bases; unmatched junction nucleotides: 9. This chain's CDR3 is CASTVLGQGAHEQYF. Here the CDR3 DNA reads TGTGCCAGCACCGTTCTGGGACAGGGGGCTCACGAGCAGTACTTC.

This clonotype rates as large. The library was built for alpha chains, so this beta chain is an off-target read and its size means little. The chain couples TRBV6-5 to TRBJ1-1, with 7 positions matching TRBD1. CDR3 length equals 12 residues. V shed 7 bases and J 8 bases; nucleotides not matched to a gene: 7. Germline V lookup: CDR1 MNHEY, CDR2 SVGAGI. The CDR3 nucleotides are TGTGCCAGCAAACACAGGGGTAGAGAAGCTTTCTTT. It yields the protein CASKHRGREAFF.

By proportion, this clonotype is medium-sized. Since the library was made to target alpha chains, this beta chain is a stray read and its abundance is not meaningful. The chain employs TRBV4-1 and TRBJ2-3, with 8 bases that match TRBD2. Germline lookup yields CDR1 MGHRA and CDR2 YSYEKL. Trimming removed 3 bases from V and 2 bases from J; junction bases left unmatched: 7. The CDR3 sequence is 16 residues long. In DNA, the CDR3 is TGCGCCAGCAGCCAGTCAGGAGCGGGGGACACAGATACGCAGTATTTT. This encodes CASSQSGAGDTDTQYF.

Judged by abundance, this clonotype is medium-sized (0.01 to 0.1%). This beta chain represents an off-target read in a library built for alpha chains; its size is of limited meaning. The CDR3: CASSPMRGTDTQYF. In DNA, the CDR3 is TGTGCCAGCAGCCCAATGCGGGGCACAGATACGCAGTATTTT. V gene TRBV7-3 combines with J gene TRBJ2-3; D may be TRBD2 (5 bases). The V end was cut by 5 bases, the J end by 1 base, with 10 bases between. Per the germline V gene, CDR1 is SGHTA and CDR2 is FQGTGA. CDR3 size: 14 residues.

In its sample, this clonotype is medium-sized. This beta chain slipped into a library made for alpha chains as a stray read, so its size is not meaningful. The chain couples TRBV20-1 to TRBJ1-5, with D unresolved. CDR3 length: 16 residues. In germline, CDR1 is DFQATT, CDR2 SNEGSKA (reference sequence). The ends were cut back, 5 bases at V and 0 bases at J, with 17 bases in the middle. CDR3 nucleotides: TGCAGTGCTCTTCCCCCGGGCATAAATAGCAATCAGCCCCAGCATTTT. Translated, it gives CSALPPGINSNQPQHF.

By share of the sample, this clonotype is large. Because this beta chain is a stray read in a library intended to capture alpha chains, its abundance should not be given much weight. This sequence joins TRBV29-1 and TRBJ2-5; D is uncertain. The CDR3 covers 11 residues. From germline, CDR1 is SQVTM and CDR2 ANQGSEA. The CDR3 loop is CTAHLGETQYF. The CDR3 DNA follows: TGCACCGCACATCTGGGCGAGACCCAGTACTTC.

To note about this clonotype: The library was designed around alpha chains, so this beta chain is a stray read whose abundance carries little weight. The CDR3 DNA follows: TGTGCCAGCAAAAAACGCGGACTAGCGCAGTACTTC. Protein: CASKKRGLAQYF. The chain joins TRBV28 to TRBJ2-7; 8 bases match TRBD2. V lost 7 bases to trimming and J lost 9 bases; unmatched junction nucleotides: 8. The germline V gene has CDR1 MDHEN and CDR2 SYDVKM. This CDR3 comprises 12 residues.

This clonotype was recorded many times. This beta chain is an off-target read within a library intended for alpha chains, so its frequency means little. The gene calls are TRBV29-1 and TRBJ2-1; 14 bases are a match to TRBD2. Germline V gives CDR1 SQVTM, CDR2 ANQGSEA. This CDR3 has 16 residues. The J segment lost 8 bases and the V segment lost 6 bases, leaving 12 bases of the junction unmatched. CDR3 sequence reads: CSVLPGLAGDRDEQFF. CDR3 nucleotides: TGCAGCGTCCTGCCGGGACTAGCGGGAGATAGGGATGAGCAGTTCTTC.

This clonotype is termed medium-sized. For a library built for alpha chains, this beta chain is a stray read; little rests on its size. The chain is built from TRBV11-2 and TRBJ1-1; the match to TRBD1 covers 8 bases. V lost 3 bases and J lost 8; bases outside the gene matches: 8. Germline V gives CDR1 SGHAT, CDR2 FQNNGV. This CDR3 is 14 amino acids long. In DNA form, the CDR3 reads TGTGCCAGCAGCTTGCCCGGGACAGGACCGGAAGCTTTCTTT. Protein product: CASSLPGTGPEAFF.

This clonotype is medium-sized by share. A library prepared for alpha chains yielded this beta chain as an off-target read; its size is of little meaning. The rearrangement uses TRBV7-8 and TRBJ2-5; D is unresolved. V shed 5 bases and J shed 7 bases, with 14 bases lying between them. The CDR3 runs 13 residues. Germline CDR1 SGHVS, CDR2 FQNEAQ. As DNA, the CDR3 is TGTGCCAGCAGCGCCGGTCCCCAGACGACCCAGTACTTC. Protein: CASSAGPQTTQYF. Full variable domain (outside the CDR3, taken from reference TRBV7-8 and TRBJ2-5): GAGVSQSPRYKVAKRGQDVALRCDPISGHVSLFWYQQALGQGPEFLTYFQNEAQLDKSGLPSDRFFAERPEGSVSTLKIQRTQQEDSAVYLCASSAGPQTTQYFGPGTRLLVL.

By sample share, this clonotype is large. This beta chain slipped into a library made for alpha chains as a stray read, so its size is not meaningful. DNA for the CDR3: TGTGCCAGCAGTTTCGGTCTCGAGCAGTACTTC. It encodes CASSFGLEQYF. The rearrangement joins TRBV27 to TRBJ2-7; D uncertain. CDR1 and CDR2 (germline): MNHEY, SMNVEV (reference sequence). The CDR3 has 11 amino acids. Trimming removed 3 bases at V and 6 bases at J, with 6 bases between.

By proportion, this clonotype is large. Within a library made for alpha chains, this beta chain is off target, and its count is uninformative. The chain is built from TRBV7-6 and TRBJ2-3; perhaps TRBD2 as D (6 bases). Per the germline V gene, CDR1 is SGHVS and CDR2 is FNYEAQ. V was trimmed by 4 bases and J by 3 bases, leaving 23 bases between them. The CDR3 is 18 amino acids. DNA for the CDR3: TGTGCCAGCAGCTCGGGGCGGGGCGACTACTCAGGGACAGATACGCAGTATTTT. This codes for CASSSGRGDYSGTDTQYF. The variable domain in full, completed from reference TRBV7-6 and TRBJ2-3, reads GAGVSQSPRYKVTKRGQDVALRCDPISGHVSLYWYRQALGQGPEFLTYFNYEAQQDKSGLPNDRFSAERPEGSISTLTIQRTEQRDSAMYRCASSSGRGDYSGTDTQYFGPGTRLTVL.

This clonotype has only a few counts. This beta chain is a stray read from a library made for alpha chains; its abundance is not meaningful. The chain employs TRBV29-1 and TRBJ1-3; D gene unclear. V gave up 5 bases and J gave up 4 bases, with 9 bases separating them. This CDR3 has 12 amino acids. CDR1 is SQVTM, CDR2 ANQGSEA, per germline. In nucleotides, the CDR3 is TGCAGCGTTTTGACGGAAGGAAACACCATATATTTT. Protein product: CSVLTEGNTIYF.

This clonotype was counted ten times or more. This beta chain represents an off-target read in a library built for alpha chains; its size is of limited meaning. The rearrangement joins TRBV5-1 to TRBJ2-2; D may be TRBD2 (6 bases). The CDR3 extends over 17 amino acids. Germline-derived CDR1 and CDR2 are SGHRS and YFSETQ. V lost 4 bases and J lost 5, with 21 bases in between. The CDR3 reads CASSPGLHGLLTGELFF. CDR3 bases: TGCGCCAGCAGCCCGGGACTTCACGGGTTACTTACCGGGGAGCTGTTTTTT.

By sample share, this clonotype is large (0.1 to 1%). This beta chain is an unintended read in a library built for alpha chains; its size means little. The chain is built from TRBV4-2 and TRBJ1-4; TRBD1 is a possible D gene (6 bases). Germline CDR1 LGHNA, CDR2 YNFKEQ. Trimming pared 6 bases from V and 4 bases from J, leaving 15 bases between. This CDR3 has 15 amino acids. The CDR3: CASSAGGRLNEKLFF. The CDR3 coding sequence is TGTGCCAGCAGTGCCGGGGGGCGGCTTAATGAAAAACTGTTTTTT.

A remark on this clonotype: Since it is a stray read in a library aimed at alpha chains, this beta chain has a size that is not meaningful. The chain is built from TRBV7-2 and TRBJ2-5; 12 bases map to TRBD2. J lost 1 base, V lost 5 bases, and 8 bases had no gene match. The V gene's germline CDR1 is SGHTA and CDR2 FQGNSA. The CDR3 consists of 17 residues. The CDR3 DNA reads as TGTGCCAGCAGCCTAGGACTAGCGGGACTCTCCCAAGAGACCCAGTACTTC. It is translated as CASSLGLAGLSQETQYF. The full variable domain, completed using reference TRBV7-2 and TRBJ2-5, is GAGVSQSPSNKVTEKGKDVELRCDPISGHTALYWYRQSLGQGLEFLIYFQGNSAPDKSGLPSDRFSAERTGGSVSTLTIQRTQQEDSAVYLCASSLGLAGLSQETQYFGPGTRLLVL.